These 19 T cell receptor beta chains originate from one sample sequenced in a study of T cells in Graves' hyperthyroidism and ophthalmopathy. RNA transcripts served as the template for amplifying TCR beta CDR3 regions. In the first-round RT-PCR of the TCR CDR3, the HTBI primer set was used. MiXCR was run by TCRdb on the multiplex PCR reads, yielding one entry per CDR3 protein. The table has more than 500,000 distinct CDR3 sequences, around 16% seen once. Specimen: blood. These receptors all come from a woman under 40 with Graves' ophthalmopathy.

This clonotype showed up many times. The chain employs TRBV7-3 and TRBJ2-1; D is possibly TRBD1 or TRBD2 (6 bases each). The CDR3 totals 15 residues. Per the germline V gene, CDR1 is SGHTA and CDR2 is FQGTGA. Between the trimmed V and J ends, which lost 5 bases and 0 bases, there was a span of 11 bases. In DNA, the CDR3 is TGTGCCAGCAGCCCTGGGGGGCCCTCCTACAATGAGCAGTTCTTC. Translation: CASSPGGPSYNEQFF.

This clonotype was detected many times. The chain is built from TRBV27 and TRBJ1-5; D is unresolved. The CDR3 is 13 amino acids. The V end was cut by 4 bases, the J end by 2 bases, with 6 bases between. Germline CDR1 is MNHEY and CDR2 is SMNVEV (reference sequence). This CDR3 reads CASSYTGNQPQHF. CDR3 sequence (DNA): TGTGCCAGCAGTTATACGGGCAATCAGCCCCAGCATTTT.

The CDR3 nucleotides read TGTGCCAGCAGTTATGGGGGGGGGGAACCGAACACTGAAGCTTTCTTT. Protein sequence: CASSYGGGEPNTEAFF. The rearrangement joins TRBV6-5 to TRBJ1-1; maybe TRBD1 (5 bases). V lost 3 bases and J lost 1, with 15 bases in between. The CDR3 totals 16 residues. Per germline, CDR1 MNHEY and CDR2 SVGAGI.

This clonotype has a count of ten or more. The rearrangement links TRBV3-1 to TRBJ2-7, with D perhaps matching TRBD2 (5 bases). Germline assignment: CDR1 LGHDT and CDR2 YNNKEL (reference sequence). V was cut by 2 bases and J by 12 bases, with 17 bases left in between. The length of the CDR3 is 13 residues. CDR3 nucleotide sequence: TGTGCCAGCAGCCAACGTAGCGACCCCAGGCGGTACTTC. Translation gives CASSQRSDPRRYF.

At least ten counts were recorded for this clonotype. The gene calls are TRBV6-4 and TRBJ2-7; D not certain. Trimming pared 0 bases from V and 5 bases from J, leaving 5 bases between. The CDR3 has 12 amino acids. Germline loops: CDR1 MRHNA, CDR2 SNTAGT. The CDR3 bases are TGTGCCAGCAGTGACTCGAATAACGAGCAGTACTTC. It encodes CASSDSNNEQYF.

The V and J genes are TRBV3-1 and TRBJ1-4; the D is unclear. Germline CDR1 is LGHDT and CDR2 is YNNKEL (reference sequence). This CDR3 has 12 residues. V dropped 3 bases and J dropped 5 bases, with 4 bases sitting between them. The CDR3 DNA is TGTGCCAGCAGCCACAGGAATGAAAAACTGTTTTTT. Translated, it gives CASSHRNEKLFF.

This clonotype was observed a few times. The chain uses TRBV19 and TRBJ1-2; D is possibly TRBD1 (5 bases). V was pared by 7 bases and J by 4 bases, with 16 bases between. The CDR3 sequence is 14 residues long. CDR1 LNHDA and CDR2 SQIVND come from the germline V gene (reference sequence). The CDR3 bases are TGTGCCAGTAACCCTACCGGGGGTTTCTATGGCTACACCTTC. This gives the protein CASNPTGGFYGYTF.

Many counts were recorded for this clonotype. The chain couples TRBV6-1 to TRBJ2-5, with 10 bases fitting TRBD2. Germline V gives CDR1 MNHNS, CDR2 SASEGT. V lost 6 bases to trimming and J lost 9 bases; unmatched junction nucleotides: 10. The CDR3 length is 14 residues. The CDR3 loop reads CASSGLAVKRPQYF. Written as DNA, the CDR3 is TGTGCCAGCAGCGGACTAGCGGTGAAGAGACCCCAGTACTTC.

This clonotype was seen many times. V usage is TRBV18 and J usage is TRBJ2-1; D uncertain. Trimming took off 6 bases at V and 0 bases at J, with 6 bases between the two ends. CDR1 is KGHSH and CDR2 is LQKENI in the germline V gene. The CDR3 runs to 13 residues. The CDR3 here is CASSESSYNEQFF. CDR3 nucleotides: TGTGCCAGCTCGGAAAGCTCCTACAATGAGCAGTTCTTC. Full variable domain (rest looked up from reference TRBV18 and TRBJ2-1): NAGVMQNPRHLVRRRGQEARLRCSPMKGHSHVYWYRQLPEEGLKFMVYLQKENIIDESGMPKERFSAEFPKEGPSILRIQQVVRGDSAAYFCASSESSYNEQFFGPGTRLTVL.

This clonotype was seen a few times. The chain couples TRBV15 to TRBJ1-2; D is undetermined. CDR1 and CDR2 from the germline V gene are LNHNV and YYDKDF (reference sequence). This CDR3 is 17 amino acids long. The ends were cut back, 0 bases at V and 0 bases at J, with 14 bases in the middle. Here the CDR3 reads CATSRDRRDSANYGYTF. The CDR3, as DNA: TGTGCCACCAGCAGAGATAGGAGGGATTCAGCTAACTATGGCTACACCTTC.

This clonotype showed up many times. The genes are TRBV29-1 and TRBJ2-3; 10 bases agree with TRBD2. Germline CDR1 reads SQVTM; CDR2 reads ANQGSEA. Unmatched junction bases numbered 7, after V lost 3 bases and J lost 4 bases. The CDR3 runs to 15 residues. DNA for the CDR3: TGCAGCGTTGATGGTCTAGCGGGAGACCCAGATACGCAGTATTTT. It specifies CSVDGLAGDPDTQYF.

This clonotype has a count of ten or more. This rearrangement joins TRBV5-5 to TRBJ2-1, with unresolved D. Between the trimmed V and J ends, which lost 2 bases and 5 bases, there was a span of 8 bases. Per germline, CDR1 SGHKS and CDR2 YYEKEE (reference sequence). This CDR3 is 13 amino acids long. The CDR3, as DNA: TGTGCCAGCAGCTTCTCTCAGAACAATGAGCAGTTCTTC. This encodes CASSFSQNNEQFF.

The gene calls are TRBV14 and TRBJ2-2; 9 bases align to TRBD1. The CDR3 is 16 residues long. V gave up 3 bases and J gave up 4 bases; unmatched junction bases: 6. CDR1 and CDR2 (germline): SGHDN, FVKESK. The CDR3 coding sequence is TGTGCCAGCAGCCACGGGACAGGGATTCCCACCGGGGAGCTGTTTTTT. Translation: CASSHGTGIPTGELFF.

The CDR3 region is CASSPTWWDRGTSVADTQYF. The CDR3, as DNA: TGTGCCAGCAGCCCTACCTGGTGGGACAGAGGGACTAGCGTGGCAGATACGCAGTATTTT. This chain connects TRBV7-9 to TRBJ2-3; 10 bases align to TRBD2. The CDR3 is made up of 20 amino acids. Germline values: CDR1 SEHNR, CDR2 FQNEAQ (reference sequence). V lost 5 bases, J lost 4 bases, and 21 bases stayed unmatched.

This clonotype was observed a few times. The chain couples TRBV6-1 to TRBJ1-3; 7 nucleotides agree with TRBD1. Germline-derived CDR1 and CDR2 are MNHNS and SASEGT. The CDR3 has 13 residues. Trimming cost V 5 bases and J 9 bases; bases outside gene matches: 7. The CDR3 sequence is CASSKGAGSTIYF. CDR3 coding DNA: TGTGCCAGCAGTAAGGGGGCGGGGAGCACCATATATTTT.

This clonotype showed up many times. The V and J genes are TRBV11-2 and TRBJ1-4; D uncertain. The CDR3 totals 12 residues. The germline gives CDR1 SGHAT, CDR2 FQNNGV. Trimming cost V 5 bases and J 8 bases, with 9 bases left between them. The CDR3 DNA is TGTGCCAGCAGCCCTAAAAGGGAAAAACTGTTTTTT. Its translation is CASSPKREKLFF.

This clonotype occurred many times. The chain combines TRBV12-3 or TRBV12-4 with TRBJ1-1, with unresolved D. The CDR3 length is 15 residues. V gave up 3 bases and J gave up 1 base, with 12 bases separating them. The CDR3 DNA is TGTGCCAGCAGTTTGGTTGAGGCTACGAACACTGAAGCTTTCTTT. It is translated as CASSLVEATNTEAFF.

The chain couples TRBV4-3 to TRBJ2-7; perhaps D is TRBD1 or TRBD2 (7 bases each). This CDR3 has 16 residues. Per germline, CDR1 LGHNA and CDR2 YSLEER. V was trimmed by 1 base and J by 2 bases, leaving 15 bases between them. CDR3 amino acids: CASSQVGGDSTYEQYF. DNA of the CDR3: TGCGCCAGCAGCCAAGTGGGGGGGGACAGTACCTACGAGCAGTACTTC.

This clonotype has at least ten counts. CDR3 loop: CSARGTSSYEQYF. The CDR3, as DNA: TGCAGTGCTAGGGGGACTAGTTCCTACGAGCAGTACTTC. V is TRBV20-1 and J is TRBJ2-7; 8 bases align to TRBD2. J gave up 1 base and V 3 bases, and 2 bases lay outside the gene matches. This CDR3 is 13 amino acids long. CDR1 DFQATT and CDR2 SNEGSKA come from the germline V gene (reference sequence).